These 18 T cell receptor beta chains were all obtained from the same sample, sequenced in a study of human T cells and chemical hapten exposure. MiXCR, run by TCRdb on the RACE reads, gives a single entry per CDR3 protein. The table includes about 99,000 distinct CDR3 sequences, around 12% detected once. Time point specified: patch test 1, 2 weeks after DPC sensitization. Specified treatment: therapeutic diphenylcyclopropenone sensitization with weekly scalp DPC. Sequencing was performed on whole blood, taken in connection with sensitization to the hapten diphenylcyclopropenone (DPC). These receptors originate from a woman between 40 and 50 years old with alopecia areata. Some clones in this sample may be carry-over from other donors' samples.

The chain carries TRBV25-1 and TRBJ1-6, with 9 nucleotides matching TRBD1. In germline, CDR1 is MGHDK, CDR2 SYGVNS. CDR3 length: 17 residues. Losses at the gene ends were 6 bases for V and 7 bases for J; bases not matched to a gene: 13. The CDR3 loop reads CASSQGTGKVGNSPLHF. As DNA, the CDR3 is TGTGCCAGCAGCCAAGGGACAGGGAAGGTCGGGAATTCACCCCTCCACTTT.

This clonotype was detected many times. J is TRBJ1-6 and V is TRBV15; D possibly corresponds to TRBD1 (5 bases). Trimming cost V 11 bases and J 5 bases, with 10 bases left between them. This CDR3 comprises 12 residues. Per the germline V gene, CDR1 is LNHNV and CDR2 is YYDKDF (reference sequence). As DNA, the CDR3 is TGTGCCTCGGGACTTGATAATTCACCCCTCCACTTT. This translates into CASGLDNSPLHF. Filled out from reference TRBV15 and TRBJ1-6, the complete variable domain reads DAMVIQNPRYQVTQFGKPVTLSCSQTLNHNVMYWYQQKSSQAPKLLFHYYDKDFNNEADTPDNFQSRRPNTSFCFLDIRSPGLGDTAMYLCASGLDNSPLHFGNGTRLTVT.

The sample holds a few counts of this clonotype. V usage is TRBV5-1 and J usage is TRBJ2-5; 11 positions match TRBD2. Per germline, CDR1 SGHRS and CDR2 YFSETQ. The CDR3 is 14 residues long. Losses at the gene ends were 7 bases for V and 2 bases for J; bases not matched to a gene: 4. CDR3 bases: TGCGCCAGCCATAGCGGGAGGGTACAAGAGACCCAGTACTTC. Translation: CASHSGRVQETQYF.

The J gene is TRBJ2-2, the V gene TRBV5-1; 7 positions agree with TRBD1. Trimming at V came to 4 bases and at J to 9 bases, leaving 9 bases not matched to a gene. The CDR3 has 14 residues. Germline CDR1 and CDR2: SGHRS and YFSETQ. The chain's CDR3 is CASSPDRPPWELFF. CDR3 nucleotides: TGCGCCAGCAGCCCGGACAGGCCGCCTTGGGAGCTGTTTTTT.

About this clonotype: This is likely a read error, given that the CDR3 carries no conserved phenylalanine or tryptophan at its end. CDR3 sequence: CATSREWREVNEQFS. Written as DNA, the CDR3 is TGTGCCACCAGCAGAGAGTGGCGGGAGGTAAATGAGCAGTTCTCC. This chain links TRBV15 with TRBJ2-1; the match to TRBD2 covers 8 bases. CDR1 and CDR2 from the germline V gene are LNHNV and YYDKDF (reference sequence). Germline trimming cut 0 bases from V and 7 bases from J; bases unmatched to any gene: 5. This CDR3 comprises 15 residues.

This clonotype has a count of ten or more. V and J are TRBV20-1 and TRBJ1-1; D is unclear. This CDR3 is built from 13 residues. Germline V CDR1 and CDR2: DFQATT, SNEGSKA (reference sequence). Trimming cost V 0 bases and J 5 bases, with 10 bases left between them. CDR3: CSAREWGETEAFF. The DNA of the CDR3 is TGCAGTGCTAGAGAGTGGGGTGAGACTGAAGCTTTCTTT.

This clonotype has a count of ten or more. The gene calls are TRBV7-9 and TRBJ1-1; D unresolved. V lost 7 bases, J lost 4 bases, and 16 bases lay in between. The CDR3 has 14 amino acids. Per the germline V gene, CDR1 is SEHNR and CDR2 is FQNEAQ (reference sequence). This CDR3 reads CASMIGTAVTEAFF. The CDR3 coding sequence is TGTGCCAGCATGATAGGAACAGCCGTCACTGAAGCTTTCTTT. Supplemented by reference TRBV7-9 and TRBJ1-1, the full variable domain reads DTGVSQNPRHKITKRGQNVTFRCDPISEHNRLYWYRQTLGQGPEFLTYFQNEAQLEKSRLLSDRFSAERPKGSFSTLEIQRTEQGDSAMYLCASMIGTAVTEAFFGQGTRLTVV.

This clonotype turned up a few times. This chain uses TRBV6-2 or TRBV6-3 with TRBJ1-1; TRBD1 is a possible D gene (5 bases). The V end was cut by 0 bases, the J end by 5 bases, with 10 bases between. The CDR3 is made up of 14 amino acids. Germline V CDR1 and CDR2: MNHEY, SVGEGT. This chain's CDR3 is CASSYSDSRTEAFF. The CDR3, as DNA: TGTGCCAGCAGTTACTCCGACAGCAGGACTGAAGCTTTCTTT.

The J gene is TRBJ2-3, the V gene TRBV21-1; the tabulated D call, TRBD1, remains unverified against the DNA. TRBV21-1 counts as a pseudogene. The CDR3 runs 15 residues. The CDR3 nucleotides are TGTGCCAGCAGCAAGGGACAGACGCAGGGGGATACGCAGTATTTT. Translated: CASSKGQTQGDTQYF.

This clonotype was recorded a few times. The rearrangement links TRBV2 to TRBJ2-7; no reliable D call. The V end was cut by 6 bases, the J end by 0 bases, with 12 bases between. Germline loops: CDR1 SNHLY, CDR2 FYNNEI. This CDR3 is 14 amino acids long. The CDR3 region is CASRPAVSSYEQYF. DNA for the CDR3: TGTGCCAGCAGACCCGCTGTGTCCTCCTACGAGCAGTACTTC.

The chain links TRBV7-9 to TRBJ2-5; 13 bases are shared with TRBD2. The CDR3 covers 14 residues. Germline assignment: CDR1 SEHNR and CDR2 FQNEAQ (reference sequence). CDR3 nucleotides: TGTGCTACTAGCGGGGGGGTCCCCCGAGAGACCCAGTACTTC. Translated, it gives CATSGGVPRETQYF.

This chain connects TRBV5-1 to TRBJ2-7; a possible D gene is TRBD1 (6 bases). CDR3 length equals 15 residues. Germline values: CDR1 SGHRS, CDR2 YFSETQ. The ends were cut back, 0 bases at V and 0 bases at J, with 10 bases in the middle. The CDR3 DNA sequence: TGCGCCAGCAGCTTGGTAGGGGACACCTCCTACGAGCAGTACTTC. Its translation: CASSLVGDTSYEQYF.

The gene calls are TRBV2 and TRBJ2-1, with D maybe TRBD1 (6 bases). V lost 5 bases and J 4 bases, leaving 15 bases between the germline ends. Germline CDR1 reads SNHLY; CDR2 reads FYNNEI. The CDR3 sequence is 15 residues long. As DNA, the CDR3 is TGTGCCAGCAGTCCCAGGGGTTCGGGATACAATGAGCAGTTCTTC. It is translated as CASSPRGSGYNEQFF.

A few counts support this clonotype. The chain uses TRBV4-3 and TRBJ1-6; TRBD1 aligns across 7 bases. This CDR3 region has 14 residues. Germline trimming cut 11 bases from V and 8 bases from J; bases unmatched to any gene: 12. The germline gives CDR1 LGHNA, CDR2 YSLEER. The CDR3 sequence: CAASPGTEYSPLHF. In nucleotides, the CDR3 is TGCGCCGCATCGCCCGGGACAGAATATTCACCCCTCCACTTT.

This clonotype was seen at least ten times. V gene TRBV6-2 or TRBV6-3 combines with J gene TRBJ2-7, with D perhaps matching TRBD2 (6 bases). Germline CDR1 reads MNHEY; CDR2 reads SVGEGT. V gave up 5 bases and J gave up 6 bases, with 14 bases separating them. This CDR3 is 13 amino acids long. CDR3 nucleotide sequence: TGTGCCAGCAGTAAGGGAGGTGAAGGCGAGCAGTACTTC. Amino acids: CASSKGGEGEQYF.

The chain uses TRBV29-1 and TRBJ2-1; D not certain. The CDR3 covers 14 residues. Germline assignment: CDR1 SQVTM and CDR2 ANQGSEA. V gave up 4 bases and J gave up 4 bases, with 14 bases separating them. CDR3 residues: CSVATSLVYNEQFF. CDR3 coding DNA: TGCAGCGTTGCCACGTCCTTGGTTTACAATGAGCAGTTCTTC.

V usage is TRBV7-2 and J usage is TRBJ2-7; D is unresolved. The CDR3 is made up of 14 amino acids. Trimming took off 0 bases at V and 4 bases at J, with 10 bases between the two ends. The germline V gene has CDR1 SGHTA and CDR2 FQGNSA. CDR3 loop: CASSLAARNYEQYF. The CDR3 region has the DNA TGTGCCAGCAGCTTAGCTGCCAGGAATTACGAGCAGTACTTC.

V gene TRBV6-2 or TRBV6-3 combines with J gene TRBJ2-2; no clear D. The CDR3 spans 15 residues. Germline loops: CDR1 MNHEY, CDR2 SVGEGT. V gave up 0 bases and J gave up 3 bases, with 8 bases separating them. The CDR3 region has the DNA TGTGCCAGCAGTTACTCAGGTCTCTACACCGGGGAGCTGTTTTTT. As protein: CASSYSGLYTGELFF.